This T cell receptor (beta chain) was captured in a study of T-cell reconstitution after alpha-beta-depleted transplantation in children. Study-level points and caveats: After transplant, high TCRbeta diversity at day 60 in some patients arose from surviving recipient T cells and thymic progenitors. Once a year had passed after transplant, T-cell counts and diversity came mostly from newly produced T cells. Reports say that about two months after transplant, the alpha-beta T cells came out of several hundred graft clones that had expanded.

The germline CDR1 and CDR2 sequences are LNHNV and YYDKDF (reference sequence). The CDR3 loop spans 17 amino acids. After removal of 0 bases from V and 5 bases from J, the junction contained 8 bases not matched to a gene. On this clonotype itself: As yet, its antigen is unknown.

A TCRbeta library incorporating unique molecular identifiers was prepared. TCRdb re-analysed the PCR reads in MiXCR, keeping a single row per CDR3 protein. Here the sample spans about 870,000 distinct CDR3 sequences, 15% to 20% being singletons. The sequencing used PBMCs, mostly from graft donor cells, collected 360 days after TCRalphabeta/CD19-depleted stem cell transplant. This TCR derives from a male patient younger than 18 who had a stem cell transplant for acute lymphoblastic leukemia, so the T cells may come from the graft donor. This sequence joins TRBV15 and TRBJ2-7; 12 bases align to TRBD1. This chain's CDR3 is CATSRDLARDRGHEQYF. The CDR3 DNA follows: TGTGCCACCAGCAGAGATCTGGCGCGGGACAGGGGGCACGAGCAGTACTTC.